The clone carrying this T cell receptor (beta chain) was picked up a small number of times. The antigen remains undetermined. Trimming took 6 bases from V and 5 from J; bases not matched to a gene: 9. The germline CDR1 and CDR2 sequences are SQVTM and ANQGSEA. CDR3 size: 14 residues. The source of the sample is a study of blood T cells in healthy people across ages. Peripheral blood samples of 9 to 10 milliliters were drawn from each donor. For the second PCR, which ran for roughly 7 to 11 cycles, a sample-barcoded 5' primer and a J-beta primer mix were used. Each cDNA was tagged by a template-switch adaptor containing 12 random nucleotides. MiXCR was run by TCRdb on the 5' RACE reads, yielding one entry per CDR3 protein. The profile shows about 1.8 million distinct CDR3 sequences, around half of them singletons. Study-wide results and limits: Underestimates were what the diversity estimates from one million T cells were considered to be. The study lacked donor CMV status, which possibly confounded expanded clonotype changes.

This TCR was recovered from a woman aged 35 to 49 in good health. The rearrangement links TRBV29-1 to TRBJ2-1; 8 bases line up with TRBD1. Sequencing used blood. CDR3 in DNA: TGCAGCGTGAAACCGGGACAGGTCCACAATGAGCAGTTCTTC. It codes for CSVKPGQVHNEQFF.